These 24 T cell receptor beta chains were sequenced from one sample in a study of shared clonotypes between healthy human individuals. CD45RO negativity and positive selection for CCR7 defined naive CD8 cells, a population that excluded terminally differentiated effector memory CD45RA+ cells. The table came from immunoSEQ multiplex PCR; TCRdb's copy has only in-frame clones and leaves some out. The repertoire holds under 1 million clones, about 97% seen once, with less than 0.25% in the top ten. What was sequenced was naive CD8+ T cells sorted from blood. Receptors were obtained from a man aged 25-45 years in good health.

The genes are TRBV4-1 and TRBJ2-7; 10 bases align to TRBD1. Trimming removed 0 bases from V and 5 bases from J; junction bases left unmatched: 1. CDR3 length equals 14 residues. Looked up from germline, CDR1 is MGHRA and CDR2 is YSYEKL. The CDR3 here is CASSQETGGNEQYF. CDR3 nucleotides: TGCGCCAGCAGCCAAGAGACAGGGGGCAACGAGCAGTACTTC.

This chain joins TRBV5-6 and TRBJ2-1, with 8 positions matching TRBD2. The junction had 19 bases not matched to a gene; V was cut back by 4 bases and J by 10 bases. From germline, CDR1 is SGHDT and CDR2 YYEEEE. The CDR3 totals 17 residues. The CDR3 coding sequence is TGTGCCAGCAGCCCTTTGTGGGTAGCGGGGAATATCGGCGAGCAGTTCTTC. Residues: CASSPLWVAGNIGEQFF. Based on the CDR3 plus reference TRBV5-6 and TRBJ2-1, the full variable domain is DAGVTQSPTHLIKTRGQQVTLRCSPKSGHDTVSWYQQALGQGPQFIFQYYEEEERQRGNFPDRFSGHQFPNYSSELNVNALLLGDSALYLCASSPLWVAGNIGEQFFGPGTRLTVL.

Concerning this clone: This CDR3 is also generated by other DNA sequences in the sample. This chain joins TRBV5-4 and TRBJ2-7; TRBD2 is a possible D gene (6 bases). Germline V CDR1 and CDR2: SGHNT, YYREEE (reference sequence). Trimming left V 1 base short and J 0 bases short, with 8 bases between. This CDR3 has 14 amino acids. The DNA for the CDR3 is TGTGCCAGCAGCTTGCGCGGGGCCTCCTACGAGCAGTACTTC. Translating gives CASSLRGASYEQYF.

The chain links TRBV6-4 to TRBJ2-3, with D possibly being TRBD2 (6 bases). CDR3 length equals 15 residues. Germline loops: CDR1 MRHNA, CDR2 SNTAGT. V was pared by 2 bases and J by 0 bases, with 9 bases between. CDR3 amino acids: CASSDGGDSTDTQYF. CDR3 nucleotides: TGTGCCAGCAGTGACGGCGGGGATAGCACAGATACGCAGTATTTT.

The CDR3: CASSPGTANTGELFF. DNA for the CDR3: TGTGCCAGCAGCCCGGGGACAGCCAACACCGGGGAGCTGTTTTTT. This sequence joins TRBV11-3 and TRBJ2-2; 7 bases are a match to TRBD1. V was clipped by 5 bases and J by 2 bases; unmatched bases: 5. Germline loops: CDR1 SGHNT, CDR2 YENEEA. The CDR3 spans 15 residues.

The chain carries TRBV11-2 and TRBJ2-2; TRBD1 matches at 8 bases. The CDR3 is 13 residues long. The germline V gene encodes CDR1 SGHAT and CDR2 FQNNGV. The V segment lost 8 bases and the J segment 6 bases; nucleotides outside the gene matches: 5. The CDR3, as DNA: TGTGCCAGCGGCCCAGGGGGCTCCGGGGAGCTGTTTTTT. Its translation is CASGPGGSGELFF. Full variable domain (missing parts from reference TRBV11-2 and TRBJ2-2): EAGVAQSPRYKIIEKRQSVAFWCNPISGHATLYWYQQILGQGPKLLIQFQNNGVVDDSQLPKDRFSAERLKGVDSTLKIQPAKLEDSAVYLCASGPGGSGELFFGEGSRLTVL.

With regard to this clone: Distinct nucleotide sequences in the sample also encode this CDR3. This sequence joins TRBV7-2 and TRBJ2-1; D not certain. The V gene lost 0 bases and the J gene lost 2 bases, with 5 bases spanning the gap. Per germline, CDR1 SGHTA and CDR2 FQGNSA. The CDR3 has 14 residues. The CDR3, as DNA: TGTGCCAGCAGCTTAGCAGGGACCTACAATGAGCAGTTCTTC. It translates to CASSLAGTYNEQFF.

The V gene is TRBV13, the J gene TRBJ2-2; 8 nucleotides line up with TRBD2. Germline CDR1 is PRHDT and CDR2 is FYEKMQ (reference sequence). The CDR3 has 14 amino acids. The trim removed 8 bases at V and 6 bases at J, leaving 8 bases unmatched. CDR3 loop: CASLAGGSPGELFF. DNA of the CDR3: TGTGCCAGCCTGGCGGGAGGTTCCCCCGGGGAGCTGTTTTTT.

The chain links TRBV7-9 to TRBJ2-7; TRBD1 matches 8 bases. The CDR3 has 16 amino acids. Germline values: CDR1 SEHNR, CDR2 FQNEAQ (reference sequence). V lost 5 bases and J lost 0; bases outside the gene matches: 9. The CDR3 region has the DNA TGTGCCAGCAGCGAGACCGGACAGGGACGCTCCTACGAGCAGTACTTC. Translation: CASSETGQGRSYEQYF.

This clone was observed a single time. The chain couples TRBV2 to TRBJ2-1, with 11 bases lining up with TRBD2. Losses at the gene ends were 4 bases for V and 0 bases for J; bases not matched to a gene: 8. CDR1 is SNHLY, CDR2 FYNNEI, per germline. The CDR3 runs 18 residues. CDR3 in DNA: TGTGCCAGCAGTGCAAGTGGACTAGCGGGTATCTCCTACAATGAGCAGTTCTTC. This gives the protein CASSASGLAGISYNEQFF.

In its sample, this clone was seen a few times. This rearrangement joins TRBV15 to TRBJ2-1, with D possibly matching TRBD2 (5 bases). Deletions cut 3 bases from V and 8 bases from J, with 29 bases between. Germline V lookup: CDR1 LNHNV, CDR2 YYDKDF (reference sequence). This CDR3 is 19 amino acids long. DNA for the CDR3: TGTGCCACCAGCAGGAGGGCGCTCCAACGGCAGGTAATTTTGGATGAGCAGTTCTTC. Its translation: CATSRRALQRQVILDEQFF.

The chain recombines TRBV5-1 with TRBJ2-1; D might be TRBD1 (6 bases). Germline CDR1 reads SGHRS; CDR2 reads YFSETQ. The V and J ends lost 4 bases and 8 bases respectively, with 16 bases between them. The CDR3 runs 14 residues. The CDR3 DNA follows: TGCGCCAGCAGCAACCCAACAACAGGGTATGAGCAGTTCTTC. It codes for CASSNPTTGYEQFF. Full variable domain (rest looked up from reference TRBV5-1 and TRBJ2-1): KAGVTQTPRYLIKTRGQQVTLSCSPISGHRSVSWYQQTPGQGLQFLFEYFSETQRNKGNFPGRFSGRQFSNSRSEMNVSTLELGDSALYLCASSNPTTGYEQFFGPGTRLTVL.

This clone was detected only a few times. Other nucleotide sequences from this sample produce the same CDR3. The V call is TRBV7-9, the J call TRBJ2-7; 9 nucleotides agree with TRBD1. Germline CDR1 is SEHNR and CDR2 is FQNEAQ (reference sequence). The CDR3 has 14 residues. V trimming: 5 bases; J trimming: 2 bases; junction bases outside the gene matches: 4. DNA for the CDR3: TGTGCCAGCAGCCCCCGGGACAGGGCCTACGAGCAGTACTTC. Its protein is CASSPRDRAYEQYF. Filled out from reference TRBV7-9 and TRBJ2-7, the complete variable domain reads DTGVSQNPRHKITKRGQNVTFRCDPISEHNRLYWYRQTLGQGPEFLTYFQNEAQLEKSRLLSDRFSAERPKGSFSTLEIQRTEQGDSAMYLCASSPRDRAYEQYFGPGTRLTVT.

The genes are TRBV2 and TRBJ2-1, with TRBD1 matching 10 bases. With V trimmed by 6 bases and J by 6 bases, 14 bases remained unmatched. The CDR3 runs 17 residues. Germline assignment: CDR1 SNHLY and CDR2 FYNNEI. The CDR3 DNA is TGTGCCAGCAGACACCCACGGGGGGACAGGGGAGGCAATGAGCAGTTCTTC. Translated: CASRHPRGDRGGNEQFF.

The chain couples TRBV11-2 to TRBJ2-1; D is undetermined. The germline V and J ends were trimmed by 8 bases and 2 bases, with 13 bases remaining between them. The germline V gene encodes CDR1 SGHAT and CDR2 FQNNGV. This CDR3 region has 14 residues. The CDR3 DNA sequence: TGTGCCAGCGCTATTTTGGTTACCTACAATGAGCAGTTCTTC. Protein sequence: CASAILVTYNEQFF. The variable domain in full, completed from reference TRBV11-2 and TRBJ2-1, reads EAGVAQSPRYKIIEKRQSVAFWCNPISGHATLYWYQQILGQGPKLLIQFQNNGVVDDSQLPKDRFSAERLKGVDSTLKIQPAKLEDSAVYLCASAILVTYNEQFFGPGTRLTVL.

The chain carries TRBV4-1 and TRBJ2-2; D is undetermined. This CDR3 is 16 amino acids long. CDR1 and CDR2 (germline): MGHRA, YSYEKL. Trimming removed 0 bases from V and 7 bases from J, with 15 bases in between. The CDR3 DNA is TGCGCCAGCAGCCAAGACTTGAAGGGCCTAGTCGGGGAGCTGTTTTTT. Protein sequence: CASSQDLKGLVGELFF.

This clone was detected only once. This chain connects TRBV15 to TRBJ2-7; tentatively, D is TRBD1 or TRBD2 (5 bases each). The CDR3 totals 16 residues. With 3 bases removed from V and 3 bases from J, the gap between germline ends came to 18 bases. Germline loops: CDR1 LNHNV, CDR2 YYDKDF (reference sequence). The CDR3 bases are TGTGCCACCAGCAGCCGGGACGAGATGTCAGGCTACGAGCAGTACTTC. Protein sequence: CATSSRDEMSGYEQYF.

The chain combines TRBV11-2 with TRBJ2-1; 8 positions match TRBD2. The V gene end was trimmed by 5 bases and the J gene end by 5 bases; junction bases not matched to a gene: 8. The CDR3 length is 15 residues. From germline, CDR1 is SGHAT and CDR2 FQNNGV. CDR3 coding DNA: TGTGCCAGCAGCCCAAGACTAGCGTCTCACAATGAGCAGTTCTTC. Amino acids: CASSPRLASHNEQFF.

The chain carries TRBV7-9 and TRBJ2-7; 11 bases are a match to TRBD2. After removal of 4 bases from V and 5 bases from J, the junction contained 10 bases not matched to a gene. The CDR3 contains 16 residues. From germline, CDR1 is SEHNR and CDR2 FQNEAQ (reference sequence). CDR3 region: CASSSDSGRAEDEQYF. Written as DNA, the CDR3 is TGTGCCAGCAGCTCCGATAGCGGGAGGGCCGAGGACGAGCAGTACTTC.

The rearrangement uses TRBV7-2 and TRBJ2-1; no firm D call. The CDR3 has 16 residues. The V gene lost 1 base and the J gene lost 2 bases, with 12 bases spanning the gap. CDR1 and CDR2 (germline): SGHTA, FQGNSA. The chain's CDR3 is CASSLGVAKTYNEQFF. CDR3 DNA sequence: TGTGCCAGCAGCTTAGGGGTAGCCAAAACCTACAATGAGCAGTTCTTC.

V usage is TRBV9 and J usage is TRBJ1-2; maybe TRBD1 (5 bases). Deletions cut 3 bases from V and 5 bases from J, with 8 bases between. The CDR3 is 12 amino acids. From germline, CDR1 is SGDLS and CDR2 YYNGEE. The CDR3 region has the DNA TGTGCCAGCAGCGCCGGGGCATATGGCTACACCTTC. Translating it yields CASSAGAYGYTF.

The J gene is TRBJ2-3, the V gene TRBV30; possible D gene TRBD2, 5 bases. The CDR3 covers 13 residues. V was pared by 1 base and J by 3 bases, with 8 bases between. Germline values: CDR1 GTSNPN, CDR2 SVGIG (reference sequence). This CDR3 reads CAWSELETDTQYF. CDR3 DNA: TGTGCCTGGAGTGAACTAGAAACAGATACGCAGTATTTT.

This clone was counted once. The chain combines TRBV29-1 with TRBJ2-1, with TRBD2 matching 9 bases. Unmatched junction bases numbered 17, after V lost 4 bases and J lost 13 bases. The CDR3 length is 15 residues. From germline, CDR1 is SQVTM and CDR2 ANQGSEA. CDR3 loop: CSVVGGGRALPAQFF. CDR3 nucleotides: TGCAGCGTTGTGGGTGGCGGGAGGGCCCTCCCCGCCCAGTTCTTC.

Worth noting for this clone: The identical CDR3 is also encoded by other nucleotide sequences in the sample. This rearrangement joins TRBV7-8 to TRBJ1-2, with 11 nucleotides matching TRBD1. The CDR3 length is 14 residues. Germline V gene lookup returns CDR1 SGHVS and CDR2 FQNEAQ. V lost 5 bases and J lost 3; bases outside the gene matches: 2. The CDR3 region is CASSPGQGDYGYTF. CDR3 in DNA: TGTGCCAGCAGCCCGGGACAGGGGGACTATGGCTACACCTTC.